These T cell receptor beta chains were read from a single sample in a study of metastatic and nonmetastatic thyroid tumors. TCRdb re-clonotyped the PCR reads via MiXCR. Among 60,000 or so clones, about 4% were seen once, and the ten largest hold 20% to 25%. Sequencing was performed on blood. All receptors derive from a female donor with papillary thyroid cancer or a benign thyroid nodule (not recorded which). Some clones in this sample may be carry-over from other donors' samples. Both conserved end residues are part of each CDR3. The D gene is left open where the match is weak. Clone size is shown for a subset of rows, as once, few, many or a class of expanded clone.

J	D	size	V	CDR3	DNA
TRBJ2-5	-	-	TRBV24-1	CATSDRVGPQETQYF	TGTGCCACCAGTGATAGGGTAGGCCCGCAGGAGACCCAGTACTTC
TRBJ2-3	-	-	TRBV6-4	CASSTEWSLGTDTQYF	TGTGCCAGCAGCACTGAGTGGTCGCTCGGCACAGATACGCAGTATTTT
TRBJ2-2	TRBD1	-	TRBV7-3	CASSFGTGGLTWELFF	TGTGCCAGCAGCTTCGGGACAGGGGGACTCACCTGGGAGCTGTTTTTT
TRBJ1-2	TRBD1	-	TRBV10-3	CASRRDSNYKYGYTF	TGTGCCAGCAGGAGGGACAGCAATTATAAGTATGGCTACACCTTC
TRBJ2-7	-	-	TRBV20-1	CSARAGGPNEQYF	TGCAGTGCTAGAGCTGGAGGGCCTAACGAGCAGTACTTC
TRBJ1-4	TRBD1	-	TRBV6-1	CASNTGQGGEKLFF	TGTGCCAGCAATACAGGACAGGGTGGTGAAAAACTGTTTTTT
TRBJ2-3	TRBD2	few	TRBV12-3/TRBV12-4	CASRASGTTSTDTQYF	TGTGCCAGCAGGGCTAGCGGGACGACTAGCACAGATACGCAGTATTTT
TRBJ2-7	TRBD1	few	TRBV7-2	CASSLGQGGTYEQYF	TGTGCCAGCAGCTTAGGACAGGGGGGCACCTACGAGCAGTACTTC
TRBJ1-1	TRBD1	many	TRBV19	CASSADRDMNTEAFF	TGTGCCAGTAGTGCCGACAGGGACATGAACACTGAAGCTTTCTTT
TRBJ2-2	TRBD2	many	TRBV24-1	CATGGAGGPSGELFF	TGTGCCACCGGAGGAGCGGGAGGGCCTTCGGGGGAGCTGTTTTTT
TRBJ2-4	-	few	TRBV5-6	CASSFPGGRYAKNIQYF	TGTGCCAGCAGCTTCCCAGGGGGGAGGTATGCCAAAAACATTCAGTACTTC
TRBJ2-7	-	few	TRBV6-9	CASSYLGGGGGFLTYEQYF	TGTGCCAGCAGTTACCTAGGTGGGGGAGGGGGCTTTTTAACCTACGAGCAGTACTTC
TRBJ1-6	-	many	TRBV19	CASSFQLQGKYSNSPLHF	TGTGCCAGTAGTTTCCAACTGCAGGGCAAATACTCTAATTCACCCCTCCACTTT
TRBJ1-2	TRBD1	many	TRBV6-1	CASSWDRAYGYTF	TGTGCCAGCAGCTGGGACAGGGCCTATGGCTACACCTTC
TRBJ2-7	TRBD2	many	TRBV7-7	CASSPTSETEQYF	TGTGCTAGCAGCCCTACTAGCGAGACTGAACAGTACTTC
TRBJ1-1	-	many	TRBV6-5	CASSYSAGGDTEAFF	TGTGCCAGCAGTTACTCGGCGGGGGGAGACACTGAAGCTTTCTTT
TRBJ1-2	-	many	TRBV18	CASNEQGTSGWGYTF	TGTGCCAGTAACGAACAGGGCACCTCAGGTTGGGGCTACACCTTC
TRBJ2-1	TRBD2	many	TRBV7-3	CASSTGGGYSEQFF	TGTGCCAGCAGTACGGGGGGGGGTTATAGTGAGCAGTTCTTC
TRBJ1-3	TRBD1	many	TRBV4-1	CASSSGGAEGNTIYF	TGCGCCAGCAGCTCAGGGGGCGCGGAAGGAAACACCATATATTTT
TRBJ2-3	TRBD2	-	TRBV7-9	CASIPSGLAGGGDTQYF	TGTGCCAGCATCCCGTCGGGACTAGCGGGAGGTGGAGATACGCAGTATTTT
TRBJ1-1	-	many	TRBV2	CASGVRSEAFF	TGTGCCAGCGGGGTAAGGTCTGAAGCTTTCTTT
TRBJ2-2	TRBD2	few	TRBV10-1	CASIGTSGSEPNTGELFF	TGCGCCAGCATCGGGACTAGCGGGAGCGAACCGAACACCGGGGAGCTGTTTTTT
TRBJ2-5	TRBD1	few	TRBV6-1	CASSRVSTGVETKYF	TGTGCCAGCAGTAGAGTCTCGACAGGGGTAGAAACCAAGTACTTC
TRBJ2-6	TRBD2	few	TRBV24-1	CARQGNGTSGRAVGANVLTF	TGTGCCAGGCAGGGGAACGGGACTAGCGGGAGGGCGGTTGGGGCCAACGTCCTGACTTTC
TRBJ2-1	-	few	TRBV20-1	CSAIRNEQFF	TGCAGTGCGATCCGTAATGAGCAGTTCTTC
TRBJ2-7	-	many	TRBV7-2	CASSLGGWTYEQYF	TGTGCCAGCAGCTTAGGCGGGTGGACCTACGAGCAGTACTTC
TRBJ2-1	TRBD1	-	TRBV2	CASGTGRYNEQFF	TGTGCCAGCGGGACAGGGCGGTACAATGAGCAGTTCTTC
TRBJ2-1	-	-	TRBV10-3	CAISESGLLEQFF	TGTGCCATCAGTGAGTCGGGTCTCCTTGAGCAGTTCTTC
TRBJ2-1	-	-	TRBV19	CASTIQDEQFF	TGTGCCAGTACCATCCAGGATGAGCAGTTCTTC
TRBJ2-7	TRBD2	many	TRBV4-1	CASSPTRTSGLYEQYF	TGCGCCAGCAGCCCGACCCGGACTAGCGGGTTATACGAGCAGTACTTC
TRBJ2-5	-	many	TRBV4-1	CASSQVLLQEAQYF	TGCGCCAGCAGCCAAGTACTGCTGCAAGAGGCCCAGTACTTC
TRBJ2-7	TRBD2	many	TRBV7-9	CASSPPPGLAAYEQYF	TGTGCCAGCAGCCCCCCCCCCGGACTAGCGGCGTACGAGCAGTACTTC
TRBJ1-6	-	-	TRBV11-2	CASQPRVSGSPLHF	TGTGCCAGCCAACCTCGAGTTTCGGGTTCACCCCTCCACTTT
TRBJ1-1	-	many	TRBV13	CASSLGPNTEAFF	TGTGCCAGCAGCTTAGGGCCAAACACTGAAGCTTTCTTT
TRBJ1-1	TRBD1	-	TRBV27	CASSLGTGGETEAFF	TGTGCCAGCAGTTTGGGGACAGGAGGAGAAACTGAAGCTTTCTTT
TRBJ2-7	-	-	TRBV2	CASSALQRYGQYF	TGTGCCAGCAGTGCCCTTCAGCGCTACGGGCAGTACTTC
TRBJ1-1	-	few	TRBV27	CASSEGRVTEAFF	TGTGCCAGCAGTGAGGGTAGGGTCACTGAAGCTTTCTTT
TRBJ1-2	-	many	TRBV3-1	CASSQVGWGYTF	TGTGCCAGCAGCCAAGTTGGGTGGGGCTACACCTTC
TRBJ2-3	-	many	TRBV5-1	CASRVQGGDTQYF	TGCGCCAGCAGGGTACAGGGTGGAGATACGCAGTATTTT
TRBJ2-3	TRBD2	many	TRBV30	CAWSVGGTATSDTQYF	TGTGCCTGGAGTGTCGGGGGGACCGCCACATCAGATACGCAGTATTTT
TRBJ2-7	-	few	TRBV20-1	CSASAGGPGEQYF	TGCAGTGCTAGCGCTGGAGGGCCGGGGGAGCAGTACTTC
TRBJ2-5	TRBD2	many	TRBV28	CASSLGGLSKLAGNQETQYF	TGTGCCAGCAGTTTAGGAGGTCTTTCTAAGCTAGCGGGGAACCAAGAGACCCAGTACTTC
TRBJ2-5	-	-	TRBV15	CATSRVACETQYF	TGTGCCACCAGCAGGGTAGCTTGTGAGACCCAGTACTTC
TRBJ2-2	TRBD2	-	TRBV6-1	CASSPGLAANTGDLFF	TGTGCCAGCAGCCCGGGACTAGCGGCGAACACCGGGGATCTTTTTTTT
TRBJ1-1	-	many	TRBV12-3/TRBV12-4	CASKKAAGTSVDTEAFF	TGTGCCAGCAAGAAAGCGGCAGGGACAAGTGTGGACACTGAAGCTTTCTTT
TRBJ2-7	-	many	TRBV28	CASSLLGGGEQYF	TGTGCCAGCAGTTTATTGGGGGGCGGCGAGCAGTACTTC
TRBJ2-1	-	many	TRBV20-1	CSARYPVGEQFF	TGCAGTGCTAGATACCCGGTCGGCGAGCAGTTCTTC
TRBJ2-4	TRBD2	many	TRBV28	CASSPGLAVGKVAKNIQYF	TGTGCCAGCAGTCCAGGACTAGCCGTGGGGAAAGTAGCCAAAAACATTCAGTACTTC
TRBJ1-5	-	many	TRBV19	CACGGVQSNQPQHF	TGTGCCTGTGGAGGGGTACAAAGCAATCAGCCCCAGCATTTT
TRBJ1-4	TRBD1	many	TRBV24-1	CATSLSGTANEKLFF	TGTGCCACCAGTTTGAGCGGGACAGCTAATGAAAAACTGTTTTTT
TRBJ2-7	TRBD2	many	TRBV7-8	CASSSYSGSRYEQYF	TGTGCCAGCAGCTCTTATAGCGGGAGTCGTTACGAGCAGTACTTC
TRBJ1-4	-	many	TRBV2	CASTSGTSLRKLFF	TGTGCCAGCACGTCCGGGACGTCCCTCCGAAAACTGTTTTTT
TRBJ2-7	-	-	TRBV7-9	CASSRAVEGEQYF	TGTGCCAGCAGCCGGGCAGTGGAAGGGGAGCAGTACTTC
TRBJ1-6	TRBD1	-	TRBV12-5	CASALELGQGDLQAALHF	TGTGCTAGTGCCCTAGAGCTTGGACAGGGCGACCTTCAAGCGGCCCTCCACTTT
TRBJ2-2	TRBD2	few	TRBV5-6	CASSLPLAGGVPGELFF	TGTGCCAGCAGCTTGCCTCTAGCGGGAGGTGTTCCCGGGGAGCTGTTTTTT
TRBJ2-7	TRBD1	many	TRBV20-1	CSASRDRAPYEQYF	TGCAGTGCTAGTCGGGACAGGGCCCCCTACGAGCAGTACTTC
TRBJ1-5	TRBD1	many	TRBV5-1	CASSTTGGLNQPQHF	TGCGCCAGCAGCACGACAGGGGGCCTGAATCAGCCCCAGCATTTT
TRBJ2-7	TRBD1	few	TRBV5-1	CASSWTGKLDYEQYF	TGCGCCAGCAGTTGGACAGGGAAATTAGACTACGAGCAGTACTTC
TRBJ2-7	-	few	TRBV5-1	CASTGRDSGTYEQYF	TGCGCCAGCACGGGAAGGGATTCCGGCACCTACGAGCAGTACTTC